This TCR beta chain was identified during a study of T cells after yellow fever vaccination. General observations from the study: A small share of clonotypes appeared in both CD4 and CD8 compartments. Booster sampling recovered most clones from primary vaccination (96% CD4, approximately 90% CD8). The secondary response peaked faster, at day 5 versus 15, but was weaker.

TCRdb re-called the 5' RACE reads through MiXCR, storing one row per CDR3 protein. Of about 630,000 distinct CDR3 sequences detected, 9% to 15% appear once; the ten largest clones hold 15%. Concerning this clonotype: The antigen is unknown.

This material consisted of PBMCs, taken on the day of the yellow fever booster vaccination. The receptor's source is a man aged 25-45 years who received the YFV17D yellow fever vaccine.

CDR3: CASILRDRSYEQYF. CDR3 coding DNA: TGTGCCAGCATTCTACGGGACAGAAGCTACGAGCAGTACTTC. The rearrangement joins TRBV6-2 or TRBV6-3 to TRBJ2-7, with 7 positions matching TRBD1. V dropped 7 bases and J dropped 3; count of bases not matched to a gene: 9. Germline V gene lookup returns CDR1 MNHEY and CDR2 SVGEGT. The CDR3 is 14 amino acids.